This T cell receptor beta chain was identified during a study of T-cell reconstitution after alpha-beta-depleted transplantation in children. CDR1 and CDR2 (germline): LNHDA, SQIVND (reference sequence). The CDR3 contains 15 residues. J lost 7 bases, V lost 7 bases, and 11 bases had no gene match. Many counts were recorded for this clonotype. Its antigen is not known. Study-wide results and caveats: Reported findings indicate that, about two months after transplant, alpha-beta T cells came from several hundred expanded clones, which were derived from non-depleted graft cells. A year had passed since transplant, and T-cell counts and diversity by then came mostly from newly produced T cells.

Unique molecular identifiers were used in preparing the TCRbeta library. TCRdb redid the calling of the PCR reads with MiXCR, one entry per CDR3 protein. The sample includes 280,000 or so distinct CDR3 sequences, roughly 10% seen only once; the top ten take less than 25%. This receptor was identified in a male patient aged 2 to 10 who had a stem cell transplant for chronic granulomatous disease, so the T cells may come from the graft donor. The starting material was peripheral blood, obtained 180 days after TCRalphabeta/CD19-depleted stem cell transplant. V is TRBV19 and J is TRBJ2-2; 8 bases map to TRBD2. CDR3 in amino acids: CASTAGGKTGGELFF. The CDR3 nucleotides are TGTGCCAGTACGGCGGGGGGAAAAACAGGCGGGGAGCTGTTTTTT.